The rows below give T cell receptor beta chains drawn from one sample of a study of OX40 agonist ivuxolimab in advanced cancers. Here immunoSEQ multiplex PCR was the method, and the copy in TCRdb shows in-frame clones only, minus some. The repertoire includes 20,000 to 30,000 clones, roughly 93% of them detected once, and approximately 49% sits in the top ten. The material sequenced was CD4+ or CD8+ T cells sorted from blood, taken in a trial of the OX40 agonist ivuxolimab. Receptor source: an adult with an advanced solid tumor such as melanoma, head and neck, liver or kidney cancer. Both conserved end residues are part of each CDR3. Fields, in order: D gene, clone size, V gene, J gene, CDR3 protein, CDR3 DNA. A D gene is named only where the DNA matches it firmly. Some rows mark clone size as missing; the rest say once, few, many or name a class of expanded clone.

d_call: TRBD2; clone_size: few; v_call: TRBV18; j_call: TRBJ2-2; cdr3_aa: CASSPTSGGNTGELFF; cdr3_nt: TGTGCCAGCTCACCTACTAGCGGGGGTAACACCGGGGAGCTGTTTTTT
d_call: -; clone_size: -; v_call: TRBV5-1; j_call: TRBJ2-3; cdr3_aa: CASSLGAAGKTDTQYF; cdr3_nt: TGCGCCAGCAGCTTGGGAGCAGCTGGTAAGACAGATACGCAGTATTTT
d_call: TRBD2; clone_size: -; v_call: TRBV7-8; j_call: TRBJ2-3; cdr3_aa: CASSLRLAGAPRLDTQYF; cdr3_nt: TGTGCCAGCAGCTTAAGGCTAGCGGGAGCGCCAAGGTTAGATACGCAGTATTTT
d_call: -; clone_size: -; v_call: TRBV4-3; j_call: TRBJ1-5; cdr3_aa: CASSQDKNQPQHF; cdr3_nt: TGCGCCAGCAGCCAAGATAAGAATCAGCCCCAGCATTTT
d_call: -; clone_size: -; v_call: TRBV7-2; j_call: TRBJ2-7; cdr3_aa: CASSLQGGERISSYEQYF; cdr3_nt: TGTGCCAGCAGCTTACAGGGGGGAGAAAGGATTAGCTCCTACGAGCAGTACTTC
d_call: TRBD2; clone_size: -; v_call: TRBV27; j_call: TRBJ2-7; cdr3_aa: CASSLSSSGGAREQYF; cdr3_nt: TGTGCCAGCAGTTTATCGTCTAGCGGGGGGGCTCGCGAGCAGTACTTC
d_call: -; clone_size: -; v_call: TRBV7-9; j_call: TRBJ2-3; cdr3_aa: CASSLGLPSTDTQYF; cdr3_nt: TGTGCCAGCAGCCTAGGACTACCCAGCACAGATACGCAGTATTTT
d_call: -; clone_size: -; v_call: TRBV27; j_call: TRBJ2-1; cdr3_aa: CASSLGGSEQFF; cdr3_nt: TGTGCCAGCAGTTTAGGCGGTAGTGAGCAGTTCTTC
d_call: -; clone_size: -; v_call: TRBV6-1; j_call: TRBJ1-2; cdr3_aa: CASSDGASGYTF; cdr3_nt: TGTGCCAGCAGTGACGGGGCGAGTGGCTACACCTTC
d_call: -; clone_size: -; v_call: TRBV4-1; j_call: TRBJ1-5; cdr3_aa: CASSQGGDNQPQHF; cdr3_nt: TGCGCCAGCAGCCAAGGCGGTGACAATCAGCCCCAGCATTTT
d_call: TRBD1; clone_size: -; v_call: TRBV2; j_call: TRBJ2-7; cdr3_aa: CASSQMGQSTYEQYF; cdr3_nt: TGTGCCAGCAGCCAGATGGGACAGTCAACCTACGAGCAGTACTTC
d_call: TRBD2; clone_size: few; v_call: TRBV6-1; j_call: TRBJ2-1; cdr3_aa: CASSELAGSYNEQFF; cdr3_nt: TGTGCCAGCAGTGAACTAGCGGGCTCCTACAATGAGCAGTTCTTC
d_call: TRBD2; clone_size: -; v_call: TRBV4-2; j_call: TRBJ2-7; cdr3_aa: CASSMDSGSGYEQYF; cdr3_nt: TGTGCCAGCAGCATGGATAGCGGGAGTGGATACGAGCAGTACTTC
d_call: -; clone_size: once; v_call: TRBV29-1; j_call: TRBJ1-2; cdr3_aa: CSATKGNYGYTF; cdr3_nt: TGCAGCGCCACGAAGGGCAACTATGGCTACACCTTC
d_call: TRBD1; clone_size: -; v_call: TRBV29-1; j_call: TRBJ2-7; cdr3_aa: CSVEQGAYEQYF; cdr3_nt: TGCAGCGTTGAACAGGGGGCCTACGAGCAGTACTTC
d_call: -; clone_size: -; v_call: TRBV4-1; j_call: TRBJ1-2; cdr3_aa: CASSQVPRRTGSYGYTF; cdr3_nt: TGCGCCAGCAGCCAAGTCCCCCGACGGACGGGGAGCTATGGCTACACCTTC
d_call: -; clone_size: -; v_call: TRBV28; j_call: TRBJ2-7; cdr3_aa: CASSVQGGAYEQYF; cdr3_nt: TGTGCCAGCAGTGTCCAGGGAGGTGCCTACGAGCAGTACTTC
d_call: TRBD2; clone_size: once; v_call: TRBV29-1; j_call: TRBJ2-3; cdr3_aa: CSVKVLAERTDTQYF; cdr3_nt: TGCAGCGTTAAAGTTCTAGCGGAGCGCACAGATACGCAGTATTTT
d_call: -; clone_size: medium-sized; v_call: TRBV2; j_call: TRBJ1-5; cdr3_aa: CASTYSLNQPQHF; cdr3_nt: TGTGCCAGCACTTATTCCCTTAATCAGCCCCAGCATTTT
d_call: -; clone_size: -; v_call: TRBV4-1; j_call: TRBJ2-5; cdr3_aa: CASSQDRLDDWKTQYF; cdr3_nt: TGCGCCAGCAGCCAAGATCGGCTAGACGACTGGAAGACCCAGTACTTC
d_call: -; clone_size: -; v_call: TRBV29-1; j_call: TRBJ2-3; cdr3_aa: CSADRSTDTQYF; cdr3_nt: TGCAGCGCAGACAGGTCCACAGATACGCAGTATTTT
d_call: TRBD1; clone_size: -; v_call: TRBV28; j_call: TRBJ1-5; cdr3_aa: CASRRQDRGGNQPQHF; cdr3_nt: TGTGCCAGCAGGCGTCAGGACAGGGGGGGCAATCAGCCCCAGCATTTT
d_call: -; clone_size: -; v_call: TRBV28; j_call: TRBJ1-6; cdr3_aa: CASSRSTGIKNSPLHF; cdr3_nt: TGTGCCAGCAGTCGATCGACAGGTATCAAAAATTCACCCCTCCACTTT